A single sample is the source of the 23 T cell receptor beta chains below, sequenced in a study of tissue T cells after allogeneic stem cell transplantation. Assay: immunoSEQ multiplex PCR; the TCRdb copy retains only in-frame clones and omits some. The sample lists over 6,000 clones; around 50% were seen once. The time point here: mouse harvest day 7 after allogeneic transplant. Each mouse received 10^7 T-cell-depleted marrow cells plus 10^6 splenic CD5+ T cells by tail vein. Sequencing was performed on gut tissue. Receptors originate from a female BALB/c mouse given C57BL/6 T cells with graft-versus-host disease after an allogeneic hematopoietic cell transplant.

This clone was seen a few times. Germline and genes here are mouse. The read gets to within 1 residue of the CDR3 end, and the germline J gene fills in the rest. This chain connects TRBV26 to TRBJ1-1; tentatively, D is TRBD1 (6 bases). The CDR3 has 13 residues. CDR1 and CDR2 from the germline V gene are KGHPV and FQNQEV (reference sequence). V was pared by 6 bases and J by 1 base, with 9 bases between. The part of the CDR3 DNA that was read is TGTGCCAGCAGACAGGGTGGGAACACAGAAGTCTTC. Translation gives CASRQGGNTEVF. The whole CDR3 region reads CASRQGGNTEVFF.

Details on this clone: Gene labels here are mouse ones. The read ends 1 residue early relative to the CDR3; the germline J gene fills the gap. The chain joins TRBV12-2 to TRBJ2-2; D may correspond to TRBD1 or TRBD2 (5 bases each). V gave up 2 bases and J gave up 4 bases, with 7 bases separating them. The germline CDR1 and CDR2 sequences are SGHLS and HYDKME. This CDR3 contains 13 residues. The sequenced CDR3 bases are TGTGCCAGCTCTCGAGGGGCCACCGGGCAGCTCTAC. Amino acids: CASSRGATGQLY. The full CDR3 is CASSRGATGQLYF.

This clone was seen once. Gene names are mouse gene names. The missing CDR3 end, 1 residue past where the read stops, is filled in from the germline J gene. V usage is TRBV13-3 and J usage is TRBJ1-1; 7 bases are a match to TRBD1. V lost 4 bases, J lost 1 base, and 1 base stayed unmatched. The germline V gene has CDR1 NNHDY and CDR2 SYVADS. The CDR3 covers 13 residues. CDR3 in amino acids: CASSRQGNTEVFF. The covered CDR3 bases are TGTGCCAGCAGTAGACAGGGAAACACAGAAGTCTTC.

Remarks on this clone: Gene names refer to mouse genes. The read ends 1 residue before the CDR3 terminus; that terminus is restored from the germline J gene. This chain uses TRBV26 with TRBJ2-7, with 8 bases aligning to TRBD2. With V trimmed by 4 bases and J by 3 bases, 2 bases remained unmatched. The length of the CDR3 is 13 residues. Germline-derived CDR1 and CDR2 are KGHPV and FQNQEV (reference sequence). The CDR3 loop is CASSPGLVYEQYF. The sequenced CDR3 bases are TGTGCCAGCAGTCCGGGACTGGTCTATGAACAGTAC.

Turning to this clone: Mouse gene names apply. Read sequence stops 1 residue before the CDR3 end, and the germline J gene provides the missing end. V is TRBV20 and J is TRBJ2-2, with a weak D call TRBD1 (6 bases). V gave up 0 bases and J gave up 4 bases, with 6 bases separating them. The CDR3 loop spans 13 amino acids. The germline CDR1 and CDR2 sequences are GFQATS and STVNSAI. CDR3 DNA (partial): TGTGGTGCTAGGGACAGGGGCACCGGGCAGCTCTAC. This sequence encodes CGARDRGTGQLY. The full CDR3 protein is CGARDRGTGQLYF.

Concerning this clone itself: The gene names given are mouse names. The read comes to an end 1 residue before the CDR3 does, leaving the germline J gene to fill in the end. The chain couples TRBV13-3 to TRBJ2-7; no clear D. There are 11 residues in the CDR3. Germline V gives CDR1 NNHDY, CDR2 SYVADS. Trimming stripped 5 bases from V and 0 bases from J, with 3 bases between. CDR3 sequence: CASRSSYEQYF. CDR3 DNA (partial): TGTGCCAGCAGGAGCTCCTATGAACAGTAC.

As to this clone: All gene names here are mouse names. From the germline J gene comes the end of the CDR3, since the read stops 1 residue before it. The rearrangement links TRBV13-1 to TRBJ2-7; 9 nucleotides align to TRBD2. From germline, CDR1 is NSHNY and CDR2 SYGAGN. The CDR3 extends over 13 amino acids. V lost 5 bases to trimming and J lost 3 bases; unmatched junction nucleotides: 3. CDR3 protein: CASRPGLGYEQYF. CDR3 DNA, as far as it was read: TGTGCCAGCAGGCCGGGACTGGGCTATGAACAGTAC.

As for this clone: Gene names and germline match the mouse. The read stops 1 residue short of the end of the CDR3; the missing end is completed from the germline J gene. V and J are TRBV15 and TRBJ2-4; tentative D call: TRBD2 (6 bases). CDR1 and CDR2 from the germline V gene are SGHND and FRSKSL. Trimming removed 6 bases from V and 0 bases from J, with 13 bases in between. This CDR3 is built from 15 residues. The CDR3 spells CASSPNWVSQNTLYF. The covered CDR3 bases are TGTGCCAGCAGCCCTAACTGGGTTAGTCAAAACACCTTGTAC.

Concerning this clone itself: Germline and genes: mouse. The sequenced fragment ends 1 residue before the CDR3 boundary, so the rest is inferred from the germline J gene. The rearrangement joins TRBV26 to TRBJ1-2; no firm D call. Germline CDR1 and CDR2: KGHPV and FQNQEV (reference sequence). Trimming removed 6 bases at V and 0 bases at J, with 8 bases between. The CDR3 has 13 residues. Here the CDR3 reads CASRPTPNSDYTF. Partial CDR3 DNA: TGTGCCAGCAGACCGACACCAAACTCCGACTACACC.

This clone has a handful of counts. The gene names given are mouse names. The read ends 1 residue early relative to the CDR3; the germline J gene fills the gap. Distinct nucleotide sequences in the sample also encode this CDR3. The chain is built from TRBV15 and TRBJ2-7; D gene ambiguous. The germline CDR1 and CDR2 sequences are SGHND and FRSKSL. The CDR3 runs to 12 residues. V lost 4 bases, J lost 0 bases, and 4 bases lay in between. CDR3 DNA (partial): TGTGCCAGCAGTTCCAGCTCCTATGAACAGTAC. It yields the protein CASSSSSYEQY. The full-length CDR3 reads as CASSSSSYEQYF.

Remarks on this clone: Germline and genes: mouse. Coverage ceases 1 residue before the CDR3 finishes, and the germline J gene fills in the end. This rearrangement joins TRBV26 to TRBJ2-3; D is perhaps TRBD2 (6 bases). Germline V gene data show CDR1 as KGHPV and CDR2 as FQNQEV (reference sequence). The CDR3 contains 13 residues. Trimming removed 6 bases at V and 3 bases at J, with 10 bases between. This CDR3 reads CASSVTGAETLYF. The CDR3 bases that were read are TGTGCCAGCAGCGTGACTGGCGCAGAAACGCTGTAT.

With respect to this clone: Gene names denote mouse genes. The CDR3 end lies 1 residue beyond the end of the read and is filled in from the germline J gene. The rearrangement uses TRBV23 and TRBJ2-1; the table's TRBD1 call for D was not verified on the DNA. This CDR3 has 14 amino acids. Germline V gene lookup returns CDR1 KGHTA and CDR2 FQNQQP. CDR3 DNA (partial): TGCTCCAGCAGTCAATCCACAGACTATGCTGAGCAGTTC. Translation: CSSSQSTDYAEQF. The complete CDR3 protein is CSSSQSTDYAEQFF.

Comment on this clone: The germline and genes are mouse ones. Coverage ceases 1 residue before the CDR3 finishes, and the germline J gene fills in the end. The chain links TRBV2 to TRBJ2-1, with D maybe TRBD2 (6 bases). Trimming pared 4 bases from V and 1 base from J, leaving 8 bases between. Germline-derived CDR1 and CDR2 are LGHNA and YSYQKL. The CDR3 consists of 14 residues. The CDR3 bases that were read are TGTGCCAGCAGCCCTACTGGGAACTATGCTGAGCAGTTC. This sequence encodes CASSPTGNYAEQF. From start to end, the CDR3 is CASSPTGNYAEQFF.

A word on this clone: Here the gene names and germline are mouse. The read finishes 1 residue shy of the CDR3 end, and the germline J gene is used to complete it. The chain couples TRBV13-2 to TRBJ2-1, with D perhaps being TRBD1 or TRBD2 (5 bases each). V was pared by 2 bases and J by 0 bases, with 9 bases between. Germline V gene lookup returns CDR1 NNHNN and CDR2 SYGAGS (reference sequence). This CDR3 has 15 amino acids. The CDR3 is CASGEGTNNYAEQFF. CDR3 bases read: TGTGCCAGCGGTGAGGGGACCAATAACTATGCTGAGCAGTTC.

Turning to this clone: Gene and germline names: mouse. Read sequence stops 1 residue before the CDR3 end, and the germline J gene provides the missing end. V gene TRBV17 combines with J gene TRBJ2-5, with 9 bases lining up with TRBD2. CDR3 length: 15 amino acids. V was pared by 0 bases and J by 6 bases, with 4 bases of the junction left unmatched. Germline assignment: CDR1 MNHDT and CDR2 YYDKIL. The part of the CDR3 DNA that was read is TGTGCTAGCAGTAGAGATTCTGGGGGGGACGACACCCAGTAC. Its translation is CASSRDSGGDDTQY. The complete CDR3 reads CASSRDSGGDDTQYF.

On this clone: These gene names are mouse names. The read ends 1 residue shy of where the CDR3 ends; the end is completed using the germline J gene. V usage is TRBV19 and J usage is TRBJ2-1, with 7 nucleotides matching TRBD1. Germline CDR1 reads FNHDT; CDR2 reads SITEND (reference sequence). The V segment lost 5 bases and the J segment 1 base; nucleotides outside the gene matches: 0. The CDR3 runs to 13 residues. The CDR3 bases that were read are TGTGCCAGCAGGGGACAGAACTATGCTGAGCAGTTC. This gives the protein CASRGQNYAEQF. In full, the CDR3 is CASRGQNYAEQFF. Together with reference TRBV19 and TRBJ2-1, the CDR3 gives the full variable domain: GGIITQTPKFLIGQEGQKLTLKCQQNFNHDTMYWYRQDSGKGLRLIYYSITENDLQKGDLSEGYDASREKKSSFSLTVTSAQKNEMAVFLCASRGQNYAEQFFGPGTRLTVL.

Remarks on this clone: Each gene name is a mouse one. The read gets to within 1 residue of the CDR3 end, and the germline J gene fills in the rest. This rearrangement joins TRBV26 to TRBJ1-1; 7 bases agree with TRBD1. V gave up 6 bases and J gave up 4 bases; unmatched junction bases: 5. The germline CDR1 and CDR2 sequences are KGHPV and FQNQEV (reference sequence). The CDR3 sequence is 13 residues long. CDR3 loop: CASRTGRGTEVFF. The covered CDR3 bases are TGTGCCAGCAGGACAGGGAGGGGCACAGAAGTCTTC.

Notes on this clone: Compared with germline, one end of the junction differs, possibly owing to a read error. The gene names here belong to mouse. The read terminates 1 residue ahead of where the CDR3 ends, so the germline J gene completes it. The rearrangement links TRBV15 to TRBJ1-1; weak D call: TRBD1 (6 bases). The CDR3 runs to 11 residues. Germline V gene lookup returns CDR1 SGHND and CDR2 FRSKSL. The CDR3 spells CASRRDTEVFF. CDR3 bases read: TGTGCCAGCAGGCGGGACACCGAAGTCTTC. Full variable domain (outside the CDR3, taken from reference TRBV15 and TRBJ1-1): DAGVTQTPRHEVAEKGQTIILKCEPVSGHNDLFWYRQTKIQGLELLSYFRSKSLMEDGGAFKDRFKAEMLNSSFSTLKIQPTEPKDSAVYLCASRRDTEVFFGKGTRLTVV.

Notes on this clone: Genes and germline come from the mouse. The CDR3 extends 1 residue past the end of the read, so its final part is completed from the germline J gene. The rearrangement joins TRBV26 to TRBJ1-1; D gene unclear. Germline CDR1 is KGHPV and CDR2 is FQNQEV (reference sequence). The CDR3 has 13 residues. Trimming left V 2 bases short and J 1 base short, with 5 bases between. The CDR3 loop reads CASSLEGNTEVFF. CDR3 DNA, as far as it was read: TGTGCCAGCAGTCTGGAGGGAAACACAGAAGTCTTC.

As for this clone: Any gene name here is a mouse gene name. Coverage ceases 1 residue before the CDR3 finishes, and the germline J gene fills in the end. V usage is TRBV3 and J usage is TRBJ2-7, with D hard to call. Germline-derived CDR1 and CDR2 are SNHLY and FYNGKV (reference sequence). V lost 0 bases, J lost 7 bases, and 7 bases lay in between. The CDR3 is made up of 12 amino acids. The CDR3 protein is CASSLAGREQYF. The sequenced CDR3 bases are TGTGCCAGCAGCTTAGCGGGGAGGGAACAGTAC. Full variable domain (rest looked up from reference TRBV3 and TRBJ2-7): GPKVLQIPSHQIIDMGQMVTLNCDPVSNHLYFYWYKQILGQQMEFLVNFYNGKVMEKSKLFKDQFSVERPDGSYFTLKIQPTALEDSAVYFCASSLAGREQYFGPGTRLTVL.

Concerning this clone: Mouse germline and gene names are used. The CDR3 end lies 1 residue beyond the end of the read and is filled in from the germline J gene. This chain links TRBV3 with TRBJ1-3, with no clear D. The V and J ends lost 2 bases and 0 bases respectively, with 5 bases between them. Per the germline V gene, CDR1 is SNHLY and CDR2 is FYNGKV (reference sequence). The CDR3 totals 14 residues. The CDR3 protein is CASSLQPSGNTLYF. The CDR3 DNA, read in part, is TGTGCCAGCAGCTTACAGCCTTCTGGAAATACGCTCTAT.

Details on this clone: The genes are named according to mouse. Read data end 1 residue before the CDR3 end; the end is taken from the germline J gene. The V call is TRBV24, the J call TRBJ1-5; no firm D call. Germline V gene lookup returns CDR1 KGHTA and CDR2 FRNEEI. The CDR3 consists of 15 residues. Trimming stripped 3 bases from V and 0 bases from J, with 9 bases between. The sequenced CDR3 bases are TGTGCCAGCAGTCTTGGCAGACTTAACAACCAGGCTCCGCTT. The encoded protein is CASSLGRLNNQAPL. The whole CDR3 is CASSLGRLNNQAPLF.

This clone was counted a few times. Germline and genes here are mouse. Read data end 1 residue before the CDR3 end; the end is taken from the germline J gene. The V and J genes are TRBV24 and TRBJ1-3; D is ambiguous. This CDR3 has 15 amino acids. Germline V gives CDR1 KGHTA, CDR2 FRNEEI. V gave up 0 bases and J gave up 1 base, with 7 bases separating them. This chain's CDR3 is CASSLYLRSGNTLYF. The sequenced part of the CDR3 DNA is TGTGCCAGCAGTCTGTATCTCAGATCTGGAAATACGCTCTAT.